This T cell receptor (beta chain) was retrieved from a study of neurological immune-mediated disorders. Study-wide points: The greatest degree of TCR clonal expansion was observed in HTLV-1-associated myelopathy, with the lowest in multiple sclerosis, below that of healthy controls.

A word on this clonotype: Its matching antigen is unknown. The junction departs from the called germline gene at one end, perhaps through a read error.

As to time point: technical triplicate 1. Via MiXCR, TCRdb re-called the 5' RACE reads, giving one row per CDR3 protein. Among about 24,000 distinct CDR3 sequences listed, around 14% were seen once. CDR3 length: 10 residues. CDR1 is SGHTA, CDR2 FQGNSA, per germline. The material sequenced was CD4+ T cells from blood. This receptor was identified in a female donor with HTLV-1-associated myelopathy (HAM/TSP). This chain joins TRBV7-2 and TRBJ2-3; the D is unclear. Here the CDR3 reads CASGKETKYF. CDR3 DNA: TGTGCCAGCGGGAAGGAGACCAAGTACTTC.